The next 4 T cell receptor beta chains were all read from a single sample in a study of blood T cell repertoires in COVID-19. Method: immunoSEQ multiplex PCR; TCRdb's copy keeps in-frame clones and lacks some. The data hold around 170,000 clones, with roughly nine tenths observed a single time. The sequencing input was peripheral blood. The receptors were gathered from an older woman with acute or convalescent COVID-19.

The genes are TRBV29-1 and TRBJ1-2; 7 positions agree with TRBD1. V lost 7 bases to trimming and J lost 3 bases; unmatched junction nucleotides: 5. The CDR3 totals 12 residues. Germline CDR1 and CDR2: SQVTM and ANQGSEA. In nucleotides, the CDR3 is TGCAGCGCTGTCGGGACAGACTATGGCTACACCTTC. Its protein product is CSAVGTDYGYTF.

V usage is TRBV6-2 or TRBV6-3 and J usage is TRBJ2-7, with 8 bases aligning to TRBD2. After removal of 0 bases from V and 11 bases from J, the junction contained 3 bases not matched to a gene. The germline gives CDR1 MNHEY, CDR2 SVGEGT. CDR3 length: 12 residues. CDR3 protein: CASSYSSGGEYF. CDR3 coding DNA: TGTGCCAGCAGTTACTCCTCGGGAGGGGAGTACTTC.

The CDR3 sequence: CASSSRDRGEQYF. The CDR3 bases are TGCGCCAGCAGCAGCCGGGACAGGGGTGAGCAGTACTTC. This chain uses TRBV5-1 with TRBJ2-7; 10 bases line up with TRBD1. Germline assignment: CDR1 SGHRS and CDR2 YFSETQ. V was clipped by 4 bases and J by 7 bases; unmatched bases: 5. This CDR3 has 13 amino acids.

This rearrangement joins TRBV25-1 to TRBJ2-7; tentative D call: TRBD1 (5 bases). Germline loops: CDR1 MGHDK, CDR2 SYGVNS. The CDR3 contains 14 residues. Trimming took off 5 bases at V and 2 bases at J, with 13 bases between the two ends. This CDR3 is CASSRQGSPYEQYF. The DNA for the CDR3 is TGTGCCAGCAGTAGGCAGGGATCGCCCTACGAGCAGTACTTC.